This entry lists 5 T cell receptor beta chains sequenced from one sample in a study of T cell repertoires in cytomegalovirus infection. Using its own MiXCR run on the reads, TCRdb lists one record per CDR3 protein. The sample carries 740,000 or so distinct CDR3 sequences, 35% recorded once. The specimen was PBMCs. The receptors were gathered from a human donor in good health (CMV status not recorded). Some clones in this sample may be carry-over from other donors' samples.

The chain employs TRBV6-4 and TRBJ2-5; no clear D gene. Germline CDR1 reads MRHNA; CDR2 reads SNTAGT. The CDR3 is made up of 14 amino acids. Deletions cut 2 bases from V and 5 bases from J, with 12 bases between. CDR3 amino acids: CASSDRQVEETQYF. CDR3 bases: TGTGCCAGCAGTGACCGGCAGGTGGAGGAGACCCAGTACTTC.

The J gene is TRBJ2-1, the V gene TRBV12-3 or TRBV12-4, with D perhaps matching TRBD1 (6 bases). The CDR3 is 13 residues long. Trimming removed 6 bases at V and 6 bases at J, with 12 bases between. The chain's CDR3 is CASSSTGFNEQFF. CDR3 sequence (DNA): TGTGCCAGCAGCTCCACAGGGTTCAATGAGCAGTTCTTC.

The rearrangement joins TRBV12-3 or TRBV12-4 to TRBJ1-1; 7 nucleotides align to TRBD1. The J segment lost 3 bases and the V segment lost 6 bases, leaving 7 bases of the junction unmatched. The CDR3 is 14 amino acids. In DNA, the CDR3 is TGTGCCAGCAGACAATACGACAGGGACACTGAAGCTTTCTTT. It codes for CASRQYDRDTEAFF.

About this clonotype: Just one base apart from a much larger clone, this may be a read error. The gene calls are TRBV7-6 and TRBJ2-5, with D possibly matching TRBD1 (5 bases). The V gene's germline CDR1 is SGHVS and CDR2 FNYEAQ. The CDR3 has 15 amino acids. The DNA of the CDR3 is TGTGCCAGCAGCTTAGAGTTAGGGGTCACAGAGACCCCGTACTTC. Protein: CASSLELGVTETPYF.

The rearrangement uses TRBV29-1 and TRBJ1-4; TRBD1 agrees at 9 bases. Looked up from germline, CDR1 is SQVTM and CDR2 is ANQGSEA. The trim removed 5 bases at V and 5 bases at J, leaving 3 bases unmatched. The CDR3 is 13 amino acids. The CDR3 DNA reads as TGCAGCGTTACGGACAGGGGAAATGAAAAACTGTTTTTT. This gives the protein CSVTDRGNEKLFF.